This T cell receptor (beta chain) emerged from a study of cytomegalovirus exposure and HLA in healthy donors. This CDR3 region has 14 residues. The germline V gene has CDR1 SNHLY and CDR2 FYNNEI. Germline trimming cut 9 bases from V and 7 bases from J; bases unmatched to any gene: 15. Vbeta (60) and Jbeta (13) primers were used in the PCR. TCRdb keeps only in-frame clones here, not all; method: immunoSEQ multiplex PCR. The repertoire holds about 130,000 clones, with roughly 83% as singletons. The gene calls are TRBV2 and TRBJ2-7; 7 nucleotides match TRBD1. Sample: PBMCs. This receptor was identified in a girl aged 2 to 9 in good health and CMV-seronegative. CDR3: CASVTGRSGGEQYF. The CDR3 nucleotides read TGTGCCAGTGTGACAGGGCGCTCAGGGGGTGAGCAGTACTTC.